These 19 T cell receptor beta chains originate from one sample sequenced in a study of blood T cell repertoires in COVID-19. Profiling relied on immunoSEQ multiplex PCR, and the TCRdb table lists in-frame clones only, not all of them. The data show roughly 200,000 clones, roughly four fifths seen once. Sequencing was done on a sample of peripheral blood. The receptor set was obtained from a middle-aged woman with COVID-19, enrolled during active disease.

The rearrangement joins TRBV15 to TRBJ2-1; 9 bases align to TRBD2. From germline, CDR1 is LNHNV and CDR2 YYDKDF (reference sequence). CDR3 size: 18 residues. Trimming cost V 0 bases and J 8 bases; bases outside gene matches: 14. CDR3 protein: CATSREISWREGLDEQFF. CDR3 nucleotides: TGTGCCACCAGCAGAGAAATTTCATGGCGGGAGGGCCTGGATGAGCAGTTCTTC. Full variable domain (remainder filled in from reference TRBV15 and TRBJ2-1): DAMVIQNPRYQVTQFGKPVTLSCSQTLNHNVMYWYQQKSSQAPKLLFHYYDKDFNNEADTPDNFQSRRPNTSFCFLDIRSPGLGDTAMYLCATSREISWREGLDEQFFGPGTRLTVL.

The J gene is TRBJ1-1, the V gene TRBV28, with unresolved D. Trimming took 7 bases from V and 4 from J, leaving 13 bases between them. Germline CDR1 MDHEN, CDR2 SYDVKM. The CDR3 consists of 13 residues. The CDR3 region has the DNA TGTGCCAGCAACTATATTGGAGGCACTGAAGCTTTCTTT. This sequence encodes CASNYIGGTEAFF. The full variable domain, rest sourced from reference TRBV28 and TRBJ1-1, is DVKVTQSSRYLVKRTGEKVFLECVQDMDHENMFWYRQDPGLGLRLIYFSYDVKMKEKGDIPEGYSVSREKKERFSLILESASTNQTSMYLCASNYIGGTEAFFGQGTRLTVV.

V and J are TRBV28 and TRBJ1-2; 7 nucleotides match TRBD1. The germline gives CDR1 MDHEN, CDR2 SYDVKM. CDR3 length: 14 residues. V was pared by 6 bases and J by 5 bases, with 9 bases of the junction left unmatched. The CDR3 is CASSHRGSYYGYTF. CDR3 sequence (DNA): TGTGCCAGCAGCCACAGGGGATCTTATTATGGCTACACCTTC.

The chain recombines TRBV4-1 with TRBJ2-1; TRBD1 matches at 11 bases. This CDR3 spans 15 amino acids. Germline trimming cut 4 bases from V and 7 bases from J; bases unmatched to any gene: 6. CDR1 and CDR2 (germline): MGHRA, YSYEKL. The CDR3 loop is CASSRSGTGGNEQFF. The CDR3 nucleotides read TGCGCCAGCAGCCGCTCCGGGACAGGGGGAAATGAGCAGTTCTTC.

The genes are TRBV19 and TRBJ1-1, with D tentatively TRBD1 (5 bases). Trimming took 1 base from V and 3 from J, leaving 9 bases between them. The V gene's germline CDR1 is LNHDA and CDR2 SQIVND (reference sequence). This CDR3 is 14 amino acids long. The CDR3 loop reads CASSIGSQDTEAFF. CDR3 nucleotide sequence: TGTGCCAGTAGTATAGGTTCACAGGACACTGAAGCTTTCTTT.

This clone was picked up a small number of times. The rearrangement joins TRBV4-1 to TRBJ2-1; 9 bases are shared with TRBD1. CDR1 and CDR2 (germline): MGHRA, YSYEKL. V lost 3 bases, J lost 13 bases, and 4 bases stayed unmatched. This CDR3 contains 12 residues. The CDR3 DNA follows: TGCGCCAGCAGCCATGAAACAGGGGGCCAGTTCTTC. Its translation is CASSHETGGQFF.

The chain carries TRBV3-1 (or the pseudogene TRBV3-2) and TRBJ1-1; D gene unclear. The CDR3 runs to 14 residues. Germline lookup yields CDR1 LGHDT and CDR2 YNNKEL (reference sequence). The V and J ends lost 6 bases and 1 base respectively, with 12 bases between them. DNA of the CDR3: TGTGCCAGCAGTACCTATTACGGGAACACTGAAGCTTTCTTT. It specifies CASSTYYGNTEAFF.

The J gene is TRBJ2-2, the V gene TRBV13, with 9 positions matching TRBD2. Germline CDR1 is PRHDT and CDR2 is FYEKMQ (reference sequence). This CDR3 has 16 residues. V lost 1 base, J lost 7 bases, and 7 bases stayed unmatched. The DNA for the CDR3 is TGTGCCAGCAGCTTAGCGGTTAGCGGGAGACTCGGGGAGCTGTTTTTT. This translates into CASSLAVSGRLGELFF. The full variable domain, its missing parts supplied by reference TRBV13 and TRBJ2-2, is AAGVIQSPRHLIKEKRETATLKCYPIPRHDTVYWYQQGPGQDPQFLISFYEKMQSDKGSIPDRFSAQQFSDYHSELNMSSLELGDSALYFCASSLAVSGRLGELFFGEGSRLTVL.

The chain links TRBV4-1 to TRBJ2-1, with 16 nucleotides matching TRBD2. After removal of 3 bases from V and 9 bases from J, the junction contained 5 bases not matched to a gene. CDR3 length equals 16 residues. CDR1 and CDR2 from the germline V gene are MGHRA and YSYEKL. The CDR3 sequence: CASSHPGTSGRGEQFF. The CDR3 DNA follows: TGCGCCAGCAGCCATCCAGGGACTAGCGGGAGGGGTGAGCAGTTCTTC.

A few counts support this clone. One end of the junction varies from germline; a read error may be responsible. The V and J genes are TRBV7-9 and TRBJ1-1; 11 nucleotides align to TRBD1. Germline CDR1 SEHNR, CDR2 FQNEAQ (reference sequence). This CDR3 contains 15 residues. The CDR3 DNA reads TGTGCCAGCAGTTTAGTGGGACAGGGGGGCACTGAAGCTTTCTTT. It codes for CASSLVGQGGTEAFF. The whole variable domain, filled in from reference TRBV7-9 and TRBJ1-1, reads DTGVSQNPRHKITKRGQNVTFRCDPISEHNRLYWYRQTLGQGPEFLTYFQNEAQLEKSRLLSDRFSAERPKGSFSTLEIQRTEQGDSAMYLCASSLVGQGGTEAFFGQGTRLTVV.

V usage is TRBV7-8 and J usage is TRBJ2-7; D may be TRBD2 (5 bases). V lost 0 bases, J lost 5 bases, and 5 bases lay in between. Germline CDR1 reads SGHVS; CDR2 reads FQNEAQ. The CDR3 runs 12 residues. The CDR3 spells CASSLAGDEQYV. The CDR3 region has the DNA TGTGCCAGCAGCTTAGCCGGGGACGAGCAGTACGTC.

The chain uses TRBV5-1 and TRBJ2-3, with D unresolved. The germline CDR1 and CDR2 sequences are SGHRS and YFSETQ. The CDR3 spans 15 residues. V was cut by 3 bases and J by 0 bases, with 11 bases left in between. CDR3 nucleotides: TGCGCCAGCAGCTCAAATCCCACTAGCACAGATACGCAGTATTTT. Its protein is CASSSNPTSTDTQYF.

The chain combines TRBV12-5 with TRBJ1-1, with TRBD1 identical over 10 bases. Looked up from germline, CDR1 is LGHNT and CDR2 is FRNRAP. V dropped 4 bases and J dropped 8; count of bases not matched to a gene: 4. The CDR3 has 13 amino acids. The CDR3 loop reads CASGSGQGFEAFF. The CDR3 region has the DNA TGTGCTAGTGGTTCGGGACAGGGGTTCGAAGCTTTCTTT.

Comment on this clone: Within the sample, other DNA sequences also encode this same CDR3. The rearrangement uses TRBV7-2 and TRBJ2-5; maybe TRBD2 (7 bases). Germline lookup yields CDR1 SGHTA and CDR2 FQGNSA. With 1 base removed from V and 5 bases from J, the gap between germline ends came to 11 bases. The CDR3 length is 14 residues. CDR3 sequence reads: CASSLGTRGETQYF. In DNA, the CDR3 is TGTGCCAGCAGCTTAGGGACTAGGGGGGAGACCCAGTACTTC.

The chain links TRBV7-2 to TRBJ2-1; perhaps TRBD2 as D (6 bases). CDR1 SGHTA and CDR2 FQGNSA come from the germline V gene. V was shortened by 4 bases and J by 4 bases, with 14 bases between the two germline ends. The CDR3 consists of 15 residues. In DNA, the CDR3 is TGTGCCAGCAGCTCCGCGGGGTTATGGTACAATGAGCAGTTCTTC. Encoded protein: CASSSAGLWYNEQFF.

For this clone: Additional DNA sequences in this sample encode the identical CDR3. This rearrangement joins TRBV7-9 to TRBJ2-7, with D perhaps matching TRBD2 (6 bases). Trimming stripped 3 bases from V and 6 bases from J, with 6 bases between. The CDR3 is 11 residues long. Germline values: CDR1 SEHNR, CDR2 FQNEAQ (reference sequence). DNA of the CDR3: TGTGCCAGCAGCTTGACTAGCGAGCAGTACTTC. This sequence encodes CASSLTSEQYF.

V usage is TRBV7-3 and J usage is TRBJ2-3; TRBD2 matches 8 bases. J lost 1 base, V lost 6 bases, and 3 bases had no gene match. This CDR3 has 14 residues. The germline CDR1 and CDR2 sequences are SGHTA and FQGTGA. Written as DNA, the CDR3 is TGTGCCAGCAGACAAGCGGGGGGCACAGATACGCAGTATTTT. This gives the protein CASRQAGGTDTQYF.

In its sample, this clone was seen a few times. The chain combines TRBV18 with TRBJ1-1; D is unresolved. Germline lookup yields CDR1 KGHSH and CDR2 LQKENI. The CDR3 totals 13 residues. The V end was cut by 6 bases, the J end by 1 base, with 9 bases between. CDR3 bases: TGTGCCAGCTCCCGAGGGTCGAACACTGAAGCTTTCTTT. Translation gives CASSRGSNTEAFF.

The CDR3 region is CAAGSGNTIYF. DNA for the CDR3: TGTGCCGCGGGCTCTGGAAACACCATATATTTT. The genes are TRBV6-5 and TRBJ1-3; D not certain. This CDR3 contains 11 residues. CDR1 MNHEY and CDR2 SVGAGI come from the germline V gene. V was trimmed by 11 bases and J by 0 bases, leaving 5 bases between them.